A selection of T cell receptor beta chains follows, all from one sample in a study of shared clonotypes between healthy human individuals. Method: immunoSEQ multiplex PCR; TCRdb's copy keeps in-frame clones and lacks some. The sample lists 400,000 to 500,000 clones, over 60% occurring once. Specimen: PBMCs. These receptors were obtained from a woman aged 40-49 years in good health. Some clones in this sample may be carry-over from other donors' samples. The CDR3 runs from the conserved cysteine through the conserved F or W. The order of the fields is J gene, D gene, V gene, clone size, CDR3 DNA, CDR3 protein. The D gene is left open where the match is weak. Size tells how often a clone was seen (once, few, many) or the class of an expanded clone, and some rows leave it out.

j_call: TRBJ2-3; d_call: NA; v_call: TRBV28; clone_size: NA; cdr3_nt: TGTGCCAGCAGTTTAGTTGGCTACACAGATACGCAGTATTTT; cdr3_aa: CASSLVGYTDTQYF
j_call: TRBJ2-3; d_call: TRBD2; v_call: TRBV6-5; clone_size: NA; cdr3_nt: TGTGCCAGCAGTTTCGAGCGGGGTGACGATACGCAGTATTTT; cdr3_aa: CASSFERGDDTQYF
j_call: TRBJ2-6; d_call: NA; v_call: TRBV5-1; clone_size: NA; cdr3_nt: TGCGCCAGCAGCCCCTCGGCGGCTGGGGCCAACGTCCTGACTTTC; cdr3_aa: CASSPSAAGANVLTF
j_call: TRBJ2-1; d_call: TRBD2; v_call: TRBV7-8; clone_size: NA; cdr3_nt: TGTGCCAGCAGCCAGACTAGCGGGAGGGGGAATGAGCAGTTCTTC; cdr3_aa: CASSQTSGRGNEQFF
j_call: TRBJ2-4; d_call: TRBD2; v_call: TRBV5-1; clone_size: NA; cdr3_nt: TGCGCCAGCAGCGGTGAGCCGGGAGGGGAAAACATTCAGTACTTC; cdr3_aa: CASSGEPGGENIQYF
j_call: TRBJ2-7; d_call: TRBD2; v_call: TRBV29-1; clone_size: NA; cdr3_nt: TGCAGCGTAATAGCGGGAGGTTTGGGCGAGCAGTACTTC; cdr3_aa: CSVIAGGLGEQYF
j_call: TRBJ2-7; d_call: TRBD2; v_call: TRBV20-1; clone_size: NA; cdr3_nt: TGCAGTGCTGCTAGCGGCTACGAGCAGTACTTC; cdr3_aa: CSAASGYEQYF
j_call: TRBJ2-3; d_call: NA; v_call: TRBV7-6; clone_size: NA; cdr3_nt: TGTGCCAGCAGCCCATTCCCATCCGATACGCAGTATTTT; cdr3_aa: CASSPFPSDTQYF
j_call: TRBJ2-3; d_call: NA; v_call: TRBV30; clone_size: NA; cdr3_nt: TGTGCCTGGAGTGTAAGCGGAGTAGATACGCAGTATTTT; cdr3_aa: CAWSVSGVDTQYF
j_call: TRBJ2-5; d_call: NA; v_call: TRBV6-1; clone_size: NA; cdr3_nt: TGTGCCAGCAGTGAAGCTCAAGAGACCCAGTACTTC; cdr3_aa: CASSEAQETQYF
j_call: TRBJ2-5; d_call: NA; v_call: TRBV20-1; clone_size: few; cdr3_nt: TGCAGTTTTACAGGGAAAGAGACCCAGTACTTC; cdr3_aa: CSFTGKETQYF
j_call: TRBJ1-3; d_call: NA; v_call: TRBV30; clone_size: NA; cdr3_nt: TGTGCCTGGGAGAGGGGTAGGGACACCATATATTTT; cdr3_aa: CAWERGRDTIYF
j_call: TRBJ2-7; d_call: NA; v_call: TRBV29-1; clone_size: many; cdr3_nt: TGCAGCGTTATTTCACCGCCTTCCTACGAGCAGTACTTC; cdr3_aa: CSVISPPSYEQYF
j_call: TRBJ2-5; d_call: NA; v_call: TRBV29-1; clone_size: once; cdr3_nt: TGCAGCGTTTCTTCGGGGCAGGGAATATCGGAGACCCAGTACTTC; cdr3_aa: CSVSSGQGISETQYF
j_call: TRBJ2-3; d_call: TRBD2; v_call: TRBV5-6; clone_size: NA; cdr3_nt: TGTGCCAGCAGCCGTACTAGCGAGAGGGGAGATACGCAGTATTTT; cdr3_aa: CASSRTSERGDTQYF
j_call: TRBJ1-2; d_call: NA; v_call: TRBV4-1; clone_size: NA; cdr3_nt: TGCGCCAGCAGCCAATTATCAGGGGCGTACGGCTACACCTTC; cdr3_aa: CASSQLSGAYGYTF
j_call: TRBJ2-3; d_call: NA; v_call: TRBV7-3; clone_size: few; cdr3_nt: TGTGCCAGCAGCCCCCGGGGGACAGATACGCAGTATTTT; cdr3_aa: CASSPRGTDTQYF
j_call: TRBJ2-7; d_call: NA; v_call: TRBV5-3; clone_size: NA; cdr3_nt: TGTGCCAGCAGCCAAGAAGGAGATGTATCCTACGAGCAGTACTTC; cdr3_aa: CASSQEGDVSYEQYF
j_call: TRBJ1-2; d_call: TRBD1; v_call: TRBV7-2; clone_size: NA; cdr3_nt: TGTGCCAGCAGCTTAGGGGTAGGACAGGCCGCTAACTATGGCTACACCTTC; cdr3_aa: CASSLGVGQAANYGYTF
j_call: TRBJ2-1; d_call: TRBD1; v_call: TRBV6-6; clone_size: few; cdr3_nt: TGTGCCAGCGCGCTACAGGGGAATGAGCAGTTCTTC; cdr3_aa: CASALQGNEQFF
j_call: TRBJ2-1; d_call: TRBD1; v_call: TRBV11-3; clone_size: NA; cdr3_nt: TGTGCCAGCATCCCGGACAGGGAGCCCTACAATGAGCAGTTCTTC; cdr3_aa: CASIPDREPYNEQFF
j_call: TRBJ2-7; d_call: NA; v_call: TRBV30; clone_size: NA; cdr3_nt: TGTGCCTGGACAGCCCAGGTGGGCTACGAGCAGTACTTC; cdr3_aa: CAWTAQVGYEQYF
j_call: TRBJ1-6; d_call: NA; v_call: TRBV4-1; clone_size: NA; cdr3_nt: TGCGCCAGCAGCCAAAGACAAACAGGGAATTCACCCCTCCACTTT; cdr3_aa: CASSQRQTGNSPLHF
j_call: TRBJ2-7; d_call: TRBD1; v_call: TRBV10-1; clone_size: NA; cdr3_nt: TGCGCCAGCAGTGAGGACAGGGCCCCCTACGAGCAGTACTTC; cdr3_aa: CASSEDRAPYEQYF
j_call: TRBJ2-2; d_call: TRBD1; v_call: TRBV18; clone_size: NA; cdr3_nt: TGTGCCAGCTCACCAAGGACAGGGACCACCGGGGAGCTGTTTTTT; cdr3_aa: CASSPRTGTTGELFF
j_call: TRBJ2-3; d_call: TRBD2; v_call: TRBV4-1; clone_size: many; cdr3_nt: TGCGCCAGCAGCCAAGGGTGGGCTAGCGGGAGCACAGATACGCAGTATTTT; cdr3_aa: CASSQGWASGSTDTQYF
j_call: TRBJ1-4; d_call: NA; v_call: TRBV28; clone_size: NA; cdr3_nt: TGTGCCAGCAGTTTACCAGGGGCCGAAAAACTGTTTTTT; cdr3_aa: CASSLPGAEKLFF
j_call: TRBJ2-3; d_call: TRBD2; v_call: TRBV30; clone_size: NA; cdr3_nt: TGTGCCTGGAGTGGAGGACTAGCGACTAGCACAGATACGCAGTATTTT; cdr3_aa: CAWSGGLATSTDTQYF
j_call: TRBJ2-1; d_call: TRBD2; v_call: TRBV30; clone_size: NA; cdr3_nt: TGTGCCTGGAGTGGGACTAGCGGCTACAATGAGCAGTTCTTC; cdr3_aa: CAWSGTSGYNEQFF
j_call: TRBJ2-2; d_call: TRBD1; v_call: TRBV5-6; clone_size: few; cdr3_nt: TGTGCCAGCAGCTGGGACAGGTTGAACACCGGGGAGCTGTTTTTT; cdr3_aa: CASSWDRLNTGELFF
j_call: TRBJ1-2; d_call: NA; v_call: TRBV7-2; clone_size: once; cdr3_nt: TGTGCCAGCAGCTCCCCCCGGGGGAACTATGGCTACACCTTC; cdr3_aa: CASSSPRGNYGYTF
j_call: TRBJ2-7; d_call: TRBD1; v_call: TRBV10-2; clone_size: NA; cdr3_nt: TGCGCCAGCAGGGACAGGATCCCCTACGAGCAGTACTTC; cdr3_aa: CASRDRIPYEQYF
j_call: TRBJ2-7; d_call: NA; v_call: TRBV28; clone_size: NA; cdr3_nt: TGTGCCACCCGGACTGGGAGCTCCTACGAGCAGTACTTC; cdr3_aa: CATRTGSSYEQYF
j_call: TRBJ2-2; d_call: NA; v_call: TRBV27; clone_size: NA; cdr3_nt: TGTGCCAGCAGTTTTTCGTACTCCACCGGGGAGCTGTTTTTT; cdr3_aa: CASSFSYSTGELFF
j_call: TRBJ1-4; d_call: NA; v_call: TRBV5-6; clone_size: NA; cdr3_nt: TGTGCCAGCAGCTTGGGACAGATTAATGAAAAACTGTTTTTT; cdr3_aa: CASSLGQINEKLFF
j_call: TRBJ1-1; d_call: NA; v_call: TRBV28; clone_size: few; cdr3_nt: TGTGCCAGCAGTCAACCATCCTTGAACACTGAAGCTTTCTTT; cdr3_aa: CASSQPSLNTEAFF
j_call: TRBJ2-7; d_call: NA; v_call: TRBV5-4; clone_size: NA; cdr3_nt: TGTGCCAGCAGCTTGGATCAGGGGCGAAACTACGAGCAGTACTTC; cdr3_aa: CASSLDQGRNYEQYF
j_call: TRBJ1-1; d_call: NA; v_call: TRBV5-1; clone_size: NA; cdr3_nt: TGCGCCAGCAGCGTAAAGGGACCGGCTTTGGCTTTCTTT; cdr3_aa: CASSVKGPALAFF
j_call: TRBJ2-2; d_call: TRBD1; v_call: TRBV5-4; clone_size: NA; cdr3_nt: TGTGCCAGCAGCCCCTTACAGGGGGCAGGCACCGGGGAGCTGTTTTTT; cdr3_aa: CASSPLQGAGTGELFF
j_call: TRBJ1-1; d_call: NA; v_call: TRBV11-2; clone_size: many; cdr3_nt: TGTGCCAGCAGCTTAGTTGTTGACAGTGAAGCTTTCTTT; cdr3_aa: CASSLVVDSEAFF
j_call: TRBJ1-5; d_call: TRBD1; v_call: TRBV6-1; clone_size: NA; cdr3_nt: TGTGCCAGCAAGCTGGGACAGGTGAGCAATCAGCCCCAGCATTTT; cdr3_aa: CASKLGQVSNQPQHF
j_call: TRBJ2-5; d_call: TRBD2; v_call: TRBV30; clone_size: NA; cdr3_nt: TGTGCCTGGGGGGGACTAGCGGGTGAAGAGACCCAGTACTTC; cdr3_aa: CAWGGLAGEETQYF
j_call: TRBJ2-1; d_call: TRBD2; v_call: TRBV4-2; clone_size: NA; cdr3_nt: TGTGCCAGCAGGATAACGGGAGGCGACGTTGAGCAGTTCTTC; cdr3_aa: CASRITGGDVEQFF
j_call: TRBJ2-7; d_call: NA; v_call: TRBV7-8; clone_size: NA; cdr3_nt: TGTGCCAGCAGCCCGGGCGGGACAGCGAGTTTGTTCTACGAGCAGTACTTC; cdr3_aa: CASSPGGTASLFYEQYF
j_call: TRBJ2-3; d_call: TRBD2; v_call: TRBV4-1; clone_size: few; cdr3_nt: TGCGCCAGCAGCAGCGGGGCCGGGACAGATACGCAGTATTTT; cdr3_aa: CASSSGAGTDTQYF
j_call: TRBJ2-7; d_call: TRBD1; v_call: TRBV7-9; clone_size: many; cdr3_nt: TGTGCCAGCAGCTTAGGCGGACAGGCGGACGAGCAGTACTTC; cdr3_aa: CASSLGGQADEQYF
j_call: TRBJ2-2; d_call: NA; v_call: TRBV6-6; clone_size: NA; cdr3_nt: TGTGCCAGCAGGTCCGGGCCCACCACCGGGGAGCTGTTTTTT; cdr3_aa: CASRSGPTTGELFF
j_call: TRBJ2-1; d_call: TRBD1; v_call: TRBV11-3; clone_size: NA; cdr3_nt: TGTGCCAGCAGCTTAGAAGGGACAGGCAACAATGAGCAGTTCTTC; cdr3_aa: CASSLEGTGNNEQFF
j_call: TRBJ2-1; d_call: NA; v_call: TRBV19; clone_size: NA; cdr3_nt: TGTGCCAGTAGTAACCAGGATGAGCAGTTCTTC; cdr3_aa: CASSNQDEQFF
j_call: TRBJ2-1; d_call: NA; v_call: TRBV19; clone_size: few; cdr3_nt: TGTGCCAGTAGTATAGAGGGGATAAGTCCAGAGCAGTTCTTC; cdr3_aa: CASSIEGISPEQFF
j_call: TRBJ2-6; d_call: NA; v_call: TRBV30; clone_size: many; cdr3_nt: TGTGCCTGGAGTGTTACGGGGTTCTCTGGGGCCAACGTCCTGACTTTC; cdr3_aa: CAWSVTGFSGANVLTF
j_call: TRBJ2-7; d_call: TRBD1; v_call: TRBV7-6; clone_size: NA; cdr3_nt: TGTGCCAGCAGCTTAGTTGAGACAGGGGATCAGTACTTC; cdr3_aa: CASSLVETGDQYF
j_call: TRBJ2-5; d_call: TRBD2; v_call: TRBV7-2; clone_size: NA; cdr3_nt: TGTGCCAGCAGCTTGTTTGCGGGAGTATTTCAAGAGACCCAGTACTTC; cdr3_aa: CASSLFAGVFQETQYF
j_call: TRBJ2-1; d_call: NA; v_call: TRBV4-1; clone_size: NA; cdr3_nt: TGCGCCAGCAGCCAAGCCGGACTGGATCGAAATGAGCAGTTCTTC; cdr3_aa: CASSQAGLDRNEQFF
j_call: TRBJ1-1; d_call: TRBD1; v_call: TRBV9; clone_size: NA; cdr3_nt: TGTGCCAGCAGCGTAATCTCAGGGGGGAACACTGAAGCTTTCTTT; cdr3_aa: CASSVISGGNTEAFF